These T cell receptor beta chains were read from a single sample in a study of molecular identifiers for immune sequencing clone quantification. TCRdb recomputed calls from the PCR reads with MiXCR, one row per CDR3 protein. The sample has fewer than 350,000 distinct CDR3 sequences; roughly 23% are singletons. Material for sequencing was naive CD8+ T cells from blood, with Jurkat cell RNA spiked in. The source is a human donor in good health. Some libraries in this study had Jurkat cell RNA spiked in. The CDR3 runs from the conserved cysteine through the conserved F or W. A D gene is named only where the DNA matches it firmly. Size values are once, few and many counts, or a class for expanded clones, and some rows have none.

size: few
D: TRBD2
V: TRBV27
length: 18
J: TRBJ2-3
CDR3: CASSSGLAGALLTDTQYF
DNA: TGTGCCAGCAGTTCCGGACTAGCGGGAGCTCTCCTCACAGATACGCAGTATTTT

size: few
D: -
V: TRBV6-2/TRBV6-3
length: 12
J: TRBJ2-3
CDR3: CASSRPTDTQYF
DNA: TGTGCCAGCAGTCGTCCGACAGATACGCAGTATTTT

size: few
D: -
V: TRBV21-1
length: 14
J: TRBJ2-5
CDR3: CASSKVVRTETQYF
DNA: TGTGCCAGCAGCAAAGTTGTGAGGACAGAGACCCAGTACTTC

size: once
D: -
V: TRBV7-9
length: 12
J: TRBJ2-5
CDR3: CASSSPTETQYF
DNA: TGTGCCAGCAGCTCCCCCACGGAGACCCAGTACTTC

size: -
D: TRBD1
V: TRBV6-2/TRBV6-3
length: 16
J: TRBJ2-3
CDR3: CASSRGPGQRPDTQYF
DNA: TGTGCCAGCAGCCGGGGTCCGGGACAGCGTCCGGATACGCAGTATTTT

size: few
D: TRBD1
V: TRBV6-1
length: 13
J: TRBJ2-7
CDR3: CASQWTGDYEQYF
DNA: TGTGCCAGCCAATGGACAGGAGACTACGAGCAGTACTTC

size: few
D: -
V: TRBV4-3
length: 13
J: TRBJ1-1
CDR3: CASSQDSTNEAFF
DNA: TGCGCCAGCAGCCAAGACTCAACAAATGAAGCTTTCTTT

size: -
D: -
V: TRBV28
length: 15
J: TRBJ1-1
CDR3: CASSFRGSRSTEAFF
DNA: TGTGCCAGCAGTTTTCGCGGCTCAAGGAGCACTGAAGCTTTCTTT

size: many
D: -
V: TRBV28
length: 15
J: TRBJ2-6
CDR3: CASSLLYSGANVLTF
DNA: TGTGCCAGCAGTCTCCTTTACTCTGGGGCCAACGTCCTGACTTTC

size: few
D: -
V: TRBV20-1
length: 12
J: TRBJ1-1
CDR3: CSARTLGAEAFF
DNA: TGCAGTGCTAGAACGCTGGGGGCTGAAGCTTTCTTT

size: many
D: -
V: TRBV7-9
length: 14
J: TRBJ2-5
CDR3: CASSPLGSQETQYF
DNA: TGTGCCAGCAGCCCCCTGGGGAGCCAAGAGACCCAGTACTTC

size: few
D: -
V: TRBV4-3
length: 13
J: TRBJ2-7
CDR3: CASSQSKTYEQYF
DNA: TGCGCCAGCAGCCAATCCAAAACCTACGAGCAGTACTTC

size: -
D: TRBD1
V: TRBV7-9
length: 16
J: TRBJ2-7
CDR3: CASSSPPGQGYDEQYF
DNA: TGTGCCAGCAGCTCACCTCCGGGACAGGGGTACGACGAGCAGTACTTC

size: few
D: TRBD2
V: TRBV6-5
length: 19
J: TRBJ2-3
CDR3: CASSYSLAGAAQSADTQYF
DNA: TGTGCCAGCAGTTACTCGCTAGCGGGAGCCGCACAAAGCGCAGATACGCAGTATTTT

size: many
D: -
V: TRBV4-3
length: 16
J: TRBJ2-2
CDR3: CASSQGVGRNTGELFF
DNA: TGCGCCAGCAGCCAAGGGGTGGGCCGAAACACCGGGGAGCTGTTTTTT

size: few
D: -
V: TRBV30
length: 13
J: TRBJ1-1
CDR3: CAWRYGWNTEAFF
DNA: TGTGCCTGGAGATACGGCTGGAACACTGAAGCTTTCTTT

size: -
D: -
V: TRBV5-6
length: 12
J: TRBJ2-1
CDR3: CASSLEAGHGFF
DNA: TGTGCCAGCAGCTTGGAAGCAGGCCACGGGTTCTTC

size: -
D: -
V: TRBV19
length: 14
J: TRBJ2-7
CDR3: CASSIAGFSYEQYF
DNA: TGTGCCAGTAGTATAGCAGGTTTCTCCTACGAGCAGTACTTC

size: -
D: TRBD1
V: TRBV24-1
length: 12
J: TRBJ2-7
CDR3: CATSSGGYEQYF
DNA: TGTGCCACCAGCTCAGGGGGCTACGAGCAGTACTTC

size: many
D: -
V: TRBV28
length: 16
J: TRBJ1-5
CDR3: CASSGPGSFGNQPQHF
DNA: TGTGCCAGCAGCGGACCTGGGAGTTTCGGCAATCAGCCCCAGCATTTT

size: few
D: -
V: TRBV6-2/TRBV6-3
length: 12
J: TRBJ2-1
CDR3: CASQRADNEQFF
DNA: TGTGCCAGCCAGAGGGCCGACAATGAGCAGTTCTTC

size: few
D: TRBD1
V: TRBV12-3/TRBV12-4
length: 15
J: TRBJ2-3
CDR3: CASSWYRGHTDTQYF
DNA: TGTGCCAGCAGTTGGTACAGGGGGCACACAGATACGCAGTATTTT

size: -
D: TRBD2
V: TRBV11-2
length: 16
J: TRBJ2-3
CDR3: CASSLDRSHTGGTQYF
DNA: TGTGCCAGCAGCTTAGATCGAAGTCACACGGGGGGTACGCAGTATTTT

size: -
D: -
V: TRBV30
length: 18
J: TRBJ2-1
CDR3: CAWSVGGGRQDSYNEQFF
DNA: TGTGCCTGGAGTGTAGGGGGGGGCAGACAAGACTCCTACAATGAGCAGTTCTTC

size: once
D: -
V: TRBV7-8
length: 13
J: TRBJ2-7
CDR3: CASSLRRAHEQYF
DNA: TGTGCCAGCAGCTTGCGTAGGGCCCACGAGCAGTACTTC

size: once
D: -
V: TRBV19
length: 16
J: TRBJ2-7
CDR3: CASSIVFPTENYEQYF
DNA: TGTGCCAGTAGTATAGTTTTCCCTACAGAAAACTACGAGCAGTACTTC

size: many
D: TRBD1
V: TRBV4-1
length: 15
J: TRBJ2-7
CDR3: CASSQDWTGSYEQYF
DNA: TGCGCCAGCAGCCAAGACTGGACAGGGTCCTACGAGCAGTACTTC

size: many
D: TRBD2
V: TRBV6-6
length: 14
J: TRBJ2-7
CDR3: CASSHGTIGDEQYF
DNA: TGTGCCAGCAGTCACGGGACTATAGGGGACGAGCAGTACTTC

size: -
D: TRBD2
V: TRBV6-2/TRBV6-3
length: 17
J: TRBJ2-2
CDR3: CASSSPGLAAYTGELFF
DNA: TGTGCCAGCAGTTCTCCGGGACTAGCGGCATACACCGGGGAGCTGTTTTTT

size: few
D: -
V: TRBV20-1
length: 14
J: TRBJ1-2
CDR3: CSASYFRDDYGYTF
DNA: TGCAGTGCTAGCTACTTCCGGGACGACTATGGCTACACCTTC

size: -
D: -
V: TRBV20-1
length: 15
J: TRBJ2-3
CDR3: CSARDHRGLTDTQYF
DNA: TGCAGTGCTAGAGATCATCGGGGGCTGACAGATACGCAGTATTTT

size: -
D: -
V: TRBV11-2
length: 16
J: TRBJ1-4
CDR3: CASNLAQNAINEKLFF
DNA: TGTGCCAGCAACTTAGCTCAGAATGCTATTAATGAAAAACTGTTTTTT

size: -
D: TRBD2
V: TRBV3-1
length: 18
J: TRBJ2-7
CDR3: CASSPETSGREEDYEQYF
DNA: TGTGCCAGCAGCCCAGAGACTAGCGGGAGAGAAGAGGACTACGAGCAGTACTTC

size: -
D: -
V: TRBV4-1
length: 15
J: TRBJ1-1
CDR3: CASSQVPGENTEAFF
DNA: TGCGCCAGCAGCCAAGTCCCAGGAGAGAACACTGAAGCTTTCTTT

size: -
D: TRBD2
V: TRBV20-1
length: 14
J: TRBJ2-1
CDR3: CGARTSGRGNEQFF
DNA: TGCGGTGCTAGAACTAGCGGGAGGGGTAATGAGCAGTTCTTC